Below, 25 T cell receptor beta chains from the same sample are listed, as sequenced in a study of vaccination effects on CD4 cells after COVID-19. Produced via immunoSEQ multiplex PCR; TCRdb's table is partial and in-frame only. The sample yields some 30,000 clones, roughly four fifths seen once. No antigen has been assigned to these receptors. Viral peptide pools were used in the ViraFEST assay to expand antigen-specific CD4+ T cells, and sequencing came afterward. Upon completion of 10 days in culture, CD4+ T cells were isolated. As their vaccination, participants received two doses of either BNT162b2 or mRNA-1273. The sample here was CD4+ T cells from PBMCs cultured with HCoV-229E spike peptides, taken after COVID-19 vaccination. The receptor source for this set is a human donor who received a COVID-19 vaccine.

This chain connects TRBV12-3 or TRBV12-4 to TRBJ1-2, with D possibly matching TRBD1 (6 bases). The CDR3 is made up of 13 amino acids. Trimming left V 10 bases short and J 6 bases short, with 18 bases between. Written as DNA, the CDR3 is TGTGCCACCAAGGACAGAATCATAGATGGCTACACCTTC. The encoded protein is CATKDRIIDGYTF.

This CDR3 reads CASRRGGNANTGELFF. DNA of the CDR3: TGTGCCAGCCGAAGGGGGGGCAACGCGAACACCGGGGAGCTGTTTTTT. The rearrangement uses TRBV27 and TRBJ2-2; weak D call: TRBD2 (7 bases). The CDR3 spans 16 residues. Germline V gene lookup returns CDR1 MNHEY and CDR2 SMNVEV (reference sequence). V lost 8 bases to trimming and J lost 0 bases, with 16 bases between them.

The chain uses TRBV29-1 and TRBJ2-1; tentative D call: TRBD1 (5 bases). Trimming stripped 3 bases from V and 9 bases from J, with 18 bases between. Germline CDR1 and CDR2: SQVTM and ANQGSEA. This CDR3 spans 14 amino acids. The CDR3 DNA is TGCAGCGTTGATCGCCCCGGTCAGGGTACTGAGCAGTTCTTC. Translation: CSVDRPGQGTEQFF.

The genes are TRBV3-1 (or the pseudogene TRBV3-2) and TRBJ2-7, with 8 bases matching TRBD2. Germline CDR1 and CDR2: LGHDT and YNNKEL (reference sequence). CDR3 length: 15 amino acids. Trimming removed 0 bases from V and 7 bases from J; junction bases left unmatched: 8. The CDR3 sequence is CASSQDTLPGGEQYF. The CDR3 bases are TGTGCCAGCAGCCAAGATACCCTGCCGGGGGGGGAGCAGTACTTC.

This clone was seen a handful of times. This rearrangement joins TRBV10-3 to TRBJ2-2; 7 bases align to TRBD1. This CDR3 is built from 17 residues. Trimming cost V 0 bases and J 2 bases; bases outside gene matches: 6. From germline, CDR1 is ENHRY and CDR2 SYGVKD. CDR3 sequence: CAISESGGAFNTGELFF. In DNA form, the CDR3 reads TGTGCCATCAGTGAGTCAGGGGGCGCCTTTAACACCGGGGAGCTGTTTTTT.

This clone came up once. The gene calls are TRBV19 and TRBJ2-7; no reliable D call. Germline CDR1 reads LNHDA; CDR2 reads SQIVND (reference sequence). V dropped 6 bases and J dropped 3 bases, with 6 bases sitting between them. CDR3 size: 11 residues. The CDR3 loop is CASSDGYEQYF. The CDR3 DNA reads as TGTGCCAGTAGCGACGGCTACGAGCAGTACTTC.

This clone was counted a single time. This chain joins TRBV2 and TRBJ2-7; a weak D match, TRBD2 (6 bases). V was pared by 0 bases and J by 4 bases, with 10 bases between. Germline loops: CDR1 SNHLY, CDR2 FYNNEI. The CDR3 length is 14 residues. The CDR3 DNA sequence: TGTGCCAGCAGTGAAGCGGGAGGAATTTACGAGCAGTACTTC. Its protein is CASSEAGGIYEQYF.

The genes are TRBV19 and TRBJ1-2; D is possibly TRBD1 (5 bases). From germline, CDR1 is LNHDA and CDR2 SQIVND (reference sequence). Trimming left V 10 bases short and J 4 bases short, with 10 bases between. The CDR3 contains 11 residues. DNA of the CDR3: TGTGCCATCCTTGGGGCCTATGGCTACACCTTC. This translates into CAILGAYGYTF.

This chain links TRBV6-5 with TRBJ1-2, with a tentative D call TRBD1 (5 bases). Germline values: CDR1 MNHEY, CDR2 SVGAGI. V was shortened by 4 bases and J by 6 bases, with 15 bases between the two germline ends. This CDR3 is 14 amino acids long. CDR3 region: CASSLGGGVDGYTF. Here the CDR3 DNA reads TGTGCCAGCAGTTTGGGCGGAGGGGTTGATGGCTACACCTTC.

This chain joins TRBV12-5 and TRBJ1-1; no clear D. V was pared by 2 bases and J by 5 bases, with 21 bases between. The germline gives CDR1 LGHNT, CDR2 FRNRAP. The CDR3 spans 17 residues. CDR3 in amino acids: CASGLILPLWGPTEAFF. Here the CDR3 DNA reads TGTGCTAGTGGTTTGATTCTTCCCCTTTGGGGTCCAACTGAAGCTTTCTTT.

V usage is TRBV19 and J usage is TRBJ2-7; 9 positions agree with TRBD1. This CDR3 comprises 15 residues. The V segment lost 5 bases and the J segment 5 bases; nucleotides outside the gene matches: 10. CDR1 is LNHDA and CDR2 is SQIVND in the germline V gene (reference sequence). CDR3 DNA sequence: TGTGCCAGTAGTGACCAGGGGGACAGGGCCCACGAGCAGTACTTC. It codes for CASSDQGDRAHEQYF.

The chain couples TRBV5-1 to TRBJ2-7; 8 nucleotides match TRBD1. The CDR3 extends over 14 amino acids. Unmatched junction bases numbered 8, after V lost 4 bases and J lost 5 bases. Germline CDR1 and CDR2: SGHRS and YFSETQ. In DNA form, the CDR3 reads TGCGCCAGCAGCCCAAGGGCAGGGGGCAACGAGCAGTACTTC. Its translation is CASSPRAGGNEQYF.

V is TRBV11-2 and J is TRBJ1-5; D uncertain. The V gene's germline CDR1 is SGHAT and CDR2 FQNNGV. The CDR3 extends over 16 amino acids. Trimming stripped 1 base from V and 6 bases from J, with 16 bases between. The chain's CDR3 is CASSLAGWGPGQPQHF. In nucleotides, the CDR3 is TGTGCCAGCAGCTTAGCGGGGTGGGGTCCGGGTCAGCCCCAGCATTTT.

Here the CDR3 DNA reads TGTGCCAGCAGTTCTCAGGGTATCCCCCAGCATTTT. Its translation is CASSSQGIPQHF. This sequence joins TRBV28 and TRBJ1-5, with a weak D call TRBD1 (5 bases). Trimming removed 4 bases at V and 10 bases at J, with 11 bases between. The CDR3 sequence is 12 residues long. Germline V CDR1 and CDR2: MDHEN, SYDVKM.

The genes are TRBV6-2 or TRBV6-3 and TRBJ2-3; 10 nucleotides align to TRBD2. The V and J ends lost 2 bases and 6 bases, in that order; junction bases with no gene match: 8. CDR1 MNHEY and CDR2 SVGEGT come from the germline V gene. This CDR3 has 16 residues. Written as DNA, the CDR3 is TGTGCCAGCAGTTACCCGAGCGGGAGGGCCGAGGATACGCAGTATTTT. Protein: CASSYPSGRAEDTQYF.

The chain links TRBV10-3 to TRBJ2-7; 10 bases map to TRBD1. The CDR3 extends over 16 amino acids. After removal of 4 bases from V and 6 bases from J, the junction contained 12 bases not matched to a gene. Germline CDR1 ENHRY, CDR2 SYGVKD. This CDR3 is CAISGKPGQGLLEQYF. DNA of the CDR3: TGTGCCATCAGTGGAAAACCGGGACAGGGGCTTCTCGAGCAGTACTTC.

The rearrangement joins TRBV7-6 to TRBJ1-1, with D possibly being TRBD1 (6 bases). Germline loops: CDR1 SGHVS, CDR2 FNYEAQ. Trimming left V 5 bases short and J 2 bases short, with 12 bases between. This CDR3 has 14 residues. The DNA for the CDR3 is TGTGCCAGCAGCCCCCGGACAGAAAACACTGAAGCTTTCTTT. Protein product: CASSPRTENTEAFF.

The chain joins TRBV5-1 to TRBJ2-2; 8 bases align to TRBD1. The germline gives CDR1 SGHRS, CDR2 YFSETQ. The length of the CDR3 is 16 residues. Unmatched junction bases numbered 9, after V lost 4 bases and J lost 4 bases. In DNA form, the CDR3 reads TGCGCCAGCAGCGCCCGACAGGGGTCTGGCACCGGGGAGCTGTTTTTT. Its translation: CASSARQGSGTGELFF.

This chain joins TRBV11-2 and TRBJ1-5; the match to TRBD1 covers 9 bases. Germline CDR1 is SGHAT and CDR2 is FQNNGV. J gave up 1 base and V 4 bases, and 2 bases lay outside the gene matches. The CDR3 spans 15 residues. The CDR3 DNA reads as TGTGCCAGCAGCTGGGGGACAGGGAGCAATCAGCCCCAGCATTTT. Translation: CASSWGTGSNQPQHF. The full variable domain, its missing parts supplied by reference TRBV11-2 and TRBJ1-5, is EAGVAQSPRYKIIEKRQSVAFWCNPISGHATLYWYQQILGQGPKLLIQFQNNGVVDDSQLPKDRFSAERLKGVDSTLKIQPAKLEDSAVYLCASSWGTGSNQPQHFGDGTRLSIL.

The chain joins TRBV10-3 to TRBJ2-7; D gene ambiguous. There are 13 residues in the CDR3. Germline CDR1 and CDR2: ENHRY and SYGVKD. The ends were cut back, 3 bases at V and 3 bases at J, with 9 bases in the middle. CDR3 loop: CAISDQVGYEQYF. The CDR3 bases are TGTGCCATCAGTGACCAGGTAGGCTACGAGCAGTACTTC.

This clone was seen once. This chain connects TRBV7-8 to TRBJ2-5; 8 positions match TRBD1. The CDR3 runs to 17 residues. Germline CDR1 reads SGHVS; CDR2 reads FQNEAQ. The V gene end was trimmed by 3 bases and the J gene end by 2 bases; junction bases not matched to a gene: 11. CDR3 residues: CASSFGTGLLLQETQYF. The CDR3 nucleotides are TGTGCCAGCAGCTTTGGGACAGGCCTACTCCTTCAAGAGACCCAGTACTTC.

The rearrangement uses TRBV12-3 or TRBV12-4 and TRBJ1-1, with 8 nucleotides matching TRBD1. Trimming took 7 bases from V and 8 from J; bases not matched to a gene: 3. This CDR3 contains 11 residues. CDR3 region: CASIRTGEAFF. The CDR3 region has the DNA TGTGCCAGCATTAGGACAGGGGAAGCTTTCTTT.

The chain uses TRBV12-5 and TRBJ2-3; unclear D gene. Germline assignment: CDR1 LGHNT and CDR2 FRNRAP. This CDR3 is 14 amino acids long. V lost 0 bases to trimming and J lost 6 bases, with 10 bases between them. CDR3 region: CASGLVPTSDTQYF. The CDR3 DNA reads TGTGCTAGTGGTTTGGTACCGACATCTGATACGCAGTATTTT.

This clone was recorded once. The genes are TRBV10-2 and TRBJ1-2; D may be TRBD1 (6 bases). The CDR3 spans 13 residues. CDR1 is WSHSY and CDR2 is SAAADI in the germline V gene. The V end was cut by 8 bases, the J end by 0 bases, with 10 bases between. The CDR3 DNA reads as TGCGCCAGCCGGGACACTTCTAACTATGGCTACACCTTC. The encoded protein is CASRDTSNYGYTF.

J is TRBJ2-7 and V is TRBV5-1, with 7 bases aligning to TRBD2. Per the germline V gene, CDR1 is SGHRS and CDR2 is YFSETQ. With 4 bases clipped from V and 5 bases from J, the junction kept 15 bases outside the gene matches. The CDR3 has 16 amino acids. CDR3 residues: CASSPVFQAGMNEQYF. The CDR3 nucleotides are TGCGCCAGCAGCCCAGTTTTTCAAGCGGGGATGAACGAGCAGTACTTC.